This TCR beta chain was retrieved from a study of blood T cell repertoires in COVID-19. Turning to the study itself: Whether acute or convalescent, the COVID-19 samples came from the United States, Italy and Spain. Nucleic acid was either cDNA or gDNA, and it came from T cells, B-cell-depleted T cells, or PBMCs.

This clone is a singleton in its sample. V was trimmed by 6 bases and J by 10 bases, leaving 6 bases between them. Per the germline V gene, CDR1 is MNHEY and CDR2 is SVGEGT. This CDR3 has 10 amino acids. In the original analysis: Amplification of reference gene primers was used by the study to estimate nucleated cell counts. The data were produced by immunoSEQ multiplex PCR, yet TCRdb's version contains in-frame clones alone and is incomplete. The D gene and trimming were derived from the DNA, and the V and J assignments and clone size from that table. The table includes around 94,000 clones, about 80% detected once.

The TCR originated in a human donor in a cohort sampled during active COVID-19. The rearrangement joins TRBV6-2 or TRBV6-3 to TRBJ2-2, with D unresolved. Specimen: peripheral blood. The CDR3 DNA reads TGTGCCAGCAGCTCTACGGAGCTGTTTTTT. This sequence encodes CASSSTELFF.